This is a list of T cell receptor beta chains from one sample in a study of blood T cell repertoires in COVID-19. Generated by immunoSEQ multiplex PCR, the TCRdb table keeps only in-frame clones and is missing some. This sample has roughly 65,000 clones, with around 80% found just once. Material: peripheral blood. The receptors derive from an older man with acute or convalescent COVID-19. Both conserved end residues are trimmed from each CDR3. D genes are given only for firm matches.

D	V	CDR3
.	TRBV10-3	AISESPDNEQF
.	TRBV7-9	ASSFENDYGYT
TRBD1	TRBV27	ASRGTGNSPLH
.	TRBV7-9	ASSPGHYGYT
.	TRBV4-2	ASSQDRGGGTEAF
TRBD1	TRBV5-8	ASSFAGTGSTDTQY
TRBD1	TRBV30	AWSKRQGNRYEQY
TRBD1	TRBV6-2/TRBV6-3	ASSGQATGGYT
.	TRBV5-5	ASSSRGGMAYEQY
TRBD1	TRBV28	ASSYNRGTVNEQF
.	TRBV19	ASRRVPTDTQY
.	TRBV11-1	ASSPEGPGVDEQF
.	TRBV7-2	ASTRNRAHTGELF
.	TRBV2	ASRRGTQQETQY